These T cell receptor beta chains were read from a single sample in a study of patients and donors after allogeneic stem cell transplantation. TCRdb recomputed calls from the RT-PCR reads with MiXCR, one row per CDR3 protein. This table has about 230,000 distinct CDR3 sequences, 13% to 15% appearing once. Sequencing was performed on blood, either unsorted or a sorted T cell fraction (not recorded which). These receptors came from a human donor who was either an allogeneic HSCT recipient or a stem cell or donor lymphocyte infusion donor (not recorded which). It is not recorded whose cells these are; they may come from a transplant donor. The CDR3 runs from the conserved cysteine through the conserved F or W. Fields, in order: D gene, J gene, clone size, V gene, CDR3 protein, CDR3 DNA. A D gene is named only where the DNA matches it firmly. Clone size is shown for a subset of rows, as once, few, many or a class of expanded clone.

-,TRBJ2-3,-,TRBV20-1,CSAGFNWGGGDTQYF,TGCAGTGCTGGGTTTAATTGGGGGGGCGGAGATACGCAGTATTTT
TRBD1,TRBJ1-5,-,TRBV19,CASSRQGGSNQPQHF,TGTGCCAGTAGTCGACAGGGAGGTAGCAATCAGCCCCAGCATTTT
-,TRBJ2-5,-,TRBV5-1,CASSSGDLVWGQETQYF,TGCGCCAGCAGCTCCGGAGATTTGGTCTGGGGGCAAGAGACCCAGTACTTC
-,TRBJ1-1,few,TRBV7-9,CASSKDPNTEAFF,TGTGCCAGCAGCAAGGACCCGAACACTGAAGCTTTCTTT
-,TRBJ2-5,many,TRBV2,CASSYPETQYF,TGTGCCAGCAGTTATCCGGAGACCCAGTACTTC
-,TRBJ2-1,many,TRBV20-1,CSARGPPPNPNNEQFF,TGCAGTGCTAGAGGACCCCCGCCCAATCCAAACAATGAGCAGTTCTTC
-,TRBJ2-1,many,TRBV12-3/TRBV12-4,CASSLEGGEQFF,TGTGCCAGCAGTTTAGAGGGTGGTGAGCAGTTCTTC
-,TRBJ1-2,many,TRBV29-1,CSSHSGGFGYTF,TGCAGCTCACACAGTGGGGGTTTTGGCTACACCTTC
TRBD1,TRBJ2-2,-,TRBV7-8,CASSLQGVTGELFF,TGTGCCAGCAGCTTACAGGGGGTCACCGGGGAGCTGTTTTTT
-,TRBJ2-7,few,TRBV10-3,CAISLGDYEQYF,TGTGCCATCAGTCTGGGCGACTACGAGCAGTACTTC
-,TRBJ2-5,-,TRBV6-5,CASSSHRVGAQETQYF,TGTGCCAGCAGTTCCCACCGCGTAGGGGCCCAGGAGACCCAGTACTTC
-,TRBJ1-6,many,TRBV12-3/TRBV12-4,CASSIELRSPLHF,TGTGCCAGCAGTATCGAGCTCCGGTCACCCCTCCACTTT
-,TRBJ1-3,-,TRBV7-9,CASSFGVAGNTIYF,TGTGCCAGCAGCTTCGGGGTGGCTGGAAACACCATATATTTT
-,TRBJ2-7,-,TRBV11-3,CASSFGDSSQYF,TGTGCCAGCAGCTTCGGAGACAGTTCCCAGTACTTC
TRBD1,TRBJ1-1,many,TRBV6-5,CANHQGDTEAFF,TGTGCCAACCATCAGGGGGACACTGAAGCTTTCTTT
-,TRBJ2-7,many,TRBV6-5,CASSSPSEQYF,TGTGCCAGCAGTTCCCCCTCCGAGCAGTACTTC